This is a list of T cell receptor beta chains from one sample in a study of CD8 T cells in Susac syndrome. TCRdb itself ran the immunoSEQ multiplex PCR reads through MiXCR, one entry per CDR3 protein. Here the sample spans about 140,000 distinct CDR3 sequences, just under 95% being singletons. The material sequenced was CD4+ T cells from PBMCs. These receptors were taken from a human donor with Susac syndrome. Each CDR3 is given with its conserved first and last residue. The order of the fields is J gene, V gene, clone size, D gene, CDR3 protein, CDR3 DNA. A D gene is named only where the DNA matches it firmly. Expanded clones get a size class; other rows say once, few or many, or leave the size out.

>TRBJ1-5|TRBV7-9|.|.
CASSSPTGDNSNQPQHF
TGTGCCAGCAGCTCCCCAACGGGGGACAATAGCAATCAGCCCCAGCATTTT
>TRBJ1-5|TRBV30|.|.
CAWSVRVDQPQHF
TGTGCCTGGAGTGTAAGGGTGGATCAGCCCCAGCATTTT
>TRBJ2-1|TRBV28|.|TRBD2
CASSQTHGGGYNEQFF
TGTGCCAGCAGCCAAACTCATGGCGGGGGGTACAATGAGCAGTTCTTC
>TRBJ2-1|TRBV5-1|.|TRBD2
CASSSLGGLAFPDEQFF
TGCGCCAGCAGCTCCCTCGGGGGACTAGCGTTTCCCGATGAGCAGTTCTTC
>TRBJ1-2|TRBV20-1|.|TRBD1
CSAAGQVYGYTF
TGCAGTGCTGCGGGACAGGTCTATGGCTACACCTTC
>TRBJ2-7|TRBV25-1|once|TRBD2
CASSIGTSGYEQYF
TGTGCCAGCAGTATAGGGACTAGCGGTTACGAGCAGTACTTC
>TRBJ2-1|TRBV27|.|.
CASHPTFGGGGSNEQFF
TGTGCCAGCCACCCCACCTTTGGGGGTGGGGGTTCCAATGAGCAGTTCTTC
>TRBJ1-2|TRBV20-1|once|.
CSAHLYGYTF
TGCAGTGCACACCTCTATGGCTACACCTTC
>TRBJ1-5|TRBV15|once|TRBD1
CATSKIRDRRDQPQHF
TGTGCCACCAGCAAAATCCGGGACAGACGAGATCAGCCCCAGCATTTT
>TRBJ1-1|TRBV20-1|.|.
CSASSKSEAFF
TGCAGTGCTAGTTCGAAGTCTGAAGCTTTCTTT
>TRBJ2-5|TRBV18|.|.
CASSRITRGEYQETQYF
TGTGCCAGCTCACGAATTACGCGGGGAGAGTACCAAGAGACCCAGTACTTC
>TRBJ2-7|TRBV20-1|.|TRBD1
CSAREGTESSYEQYF
TGCAGTGCTAGAGAGGGGACAGAGAGCTCCTACGAGCAGTACTTC
>TRBJ1-2|TRBV3-1|.|.
CASSFPSWGYTF
TGTGCCAGCAGCTTCCCATCTTGGGGCTACACCTTC
>TRBJ2-1|TRBV7-7|.|TRBD2
CASSPISGGSNEQFF
TGTGCTAGCAGCCCCATAAGCGGGGGGTCGAATGAGCAGTTCTTC
>TRBJ1-2|TRBV30|.|TRBD1
CALGTAYGYTF
TGTGCCCTCGGGACAGCCTATGGCTACACCTTC
>TRBJ2-3|TRBV20-1|.|TRBD2
CSALAGGATDTQYF
TGCAGTGCTCTAGCGGGAGGGGCCACAGATACGCAGTATTTT
>TRBJ2-5|TRBV5-1|.|TRBD2
CASSLDVLAGDETQYF
TGCGCCAGCAGCTTGGACGTCCTAGCGGGGGATGAGACCCAGTACTTC
>TRBJ2-3|TRBV30|.|TRBD2
CAWNPVTSLLFTDTQYF
TGTGCCTGGAACCCAGTGACTAGCCTCCTGTTCACAGATACGCAGTATTTT
>TRBJ2-1|TRBV4-1|once|.
CASSQVDLLTYNEQFF
TGCGCCAGCAGCCAAGTTGACCTACTAACCTACAATGAGCAGTTCTTC
>TRBJ2-6|TRBV28|.|.
CASSFERAGANVLTF
TGTGCCAGCAGTTTCGAAAGAGCTGGGGCCAACGTCCTGACTTTC